The 10 T cell receptor beta chains below were found in one sample sequenced in a study of T cell responses to AZD1222 COVID-19 vaccine. Data came from immunoSEQ multiplex PCR; TCRdb stores just in-frame clones and leaves some out. The sample yields about 170,000 clones, 80% to 95% seen once. This specimen consisted of peripheral blood, obtained on day 0 of AZD1222 vaccination. These receptors all stem from an adult in good health.

This chain connects TRBV10-2 to TRBJ2-7; the match to TRBD1 covers 8 bases. V was clipped by 3 bases and J by 1 base; unmatched bases: 8. Germline lookup yields CDR1 WSHSY and CDR2 SAAADI. The CDR3 covers 16 residues. This CDR3 is CASSDPGQGPSYEQYF. For the CDR3, the DNA is TGCGCCAGCAGTGACCCCGGACAGGGACCTTCCTACGAGCAGTACTTC.

The V and J genes are TRBV7-8 and TRBJ2-1; D uncertain. CDR1 is SGHVS and CDR2 is FQNEAQ in the germline V gene. CDR3 length equals 15 residues. V was clipped by 0 bases and J by 4 bases, with 10 bases between them. CDR3 region: CASSLALVRYNEQFF. DNA of the CDR3: TGTGCCAGCAGCTTAGCCCTGGTACGGTACAATGAGCAGTTCTTC.

The chain is built from TRBV4-1 and TRBJ2-3; tentatively, D is TRBD2 (6 bases). Trimming took off 1 base at V and 4 bases at J, with 12 bases between the two ends. Germline V gene data show CDR1 as MGHRA and CDR2 as YSYEKL. The CDR3 runs 15 residues. CDR3 residues: CASSQAGDGADTQYF. Here the CDR3 DNA reads TGCGCCAGCAGCCAAGCGGGGGATGGCGCAGATACGCAGTATTTT.

The J gene is TRBJ2-7, the V gene TRBV7-2; maybe TRBD1 (6 bases). V lost 1 base and J lost 6, with 13 bases in between. CDR1 and CDR2 (germline): SGHTA, FQGNSA. The CDR3 length is 14 residues. CDR3 residues: CASSLGGPLREQYF. CDR3 DNA: TGTGCCAGCAGCTTAGGGGGGCCCCTCCGCGAGCAGTACTTC. Together with reference TRBV7-2 and TRBJ2-7, the CDR3 gives the full variable domain: GAGVSQSPSNKVTEKGKDVELRCDPISGHTALYWYRQSLGQGLEFLIYFQGNSAPDKSGLPSDRFSAERTGGSVSTLTIQRTQQEDSAVYLCASSLGGPLREQYFGPGTRLTVT.

V and J are TRBV15 and TRBJ2-3; 7 nucleotides agree with TRBD2. The germline V gene has CDR1 LNHNV and CDR2 YYDKDF (reference sequence). CDR3 size: 15 residues. The ends lost 1 base at V and 0 bases at J; junction bases unmatched: 1. CDR3 sequence reads: CATSRGDYSTDTQYF. For the CDR3, the DNA is TGTGCCACCAGCAGAGGGGACTATAGCACAGATACGCAGTATTTT.

Here the CDR3 reads CAWKVGMASGNTIYF. The CDR3 DNA reads as TGTGCCTGGAAGGTCGGCATGGCCTCTGGAAACACCATATATTTT. This chain joins TRBV30 and TRBJ1-3; D remains unclear. Trimming left V 4 bases short and J 0 bases short, with 13 bases between. Germline V gives CDR1 GTSNPN, CDR2 SVGIG (reference sequence). The CDR3 totals 15 residues.

The chain carries TRBV9 and TRBJ2-5, with 9 positions matching TRBD2. The CDR3 sequence is 16 residues long. Trimming removed 4 bases from V and 1 base from J; junction bases left unmatched: 8. CDR1 and CDR2 from the germline V gene are SGDLS and YYNGEE. In DNA, the CDR3 is TGTGCCAGCAGCCCCCAGCGGGGGGTTTTCCAAGAGACCCAGTACTTC. Translating it yields CASSPQRGVFQETQYF.

The rearrangement joins TRBV7-9 to TRBJ1-1; D not certain. V lost 6 bases to trimming and J lost 0 bases, with 14 bases between them. Germline V gives CDR1 SEHNR, CDR2 FQNEAQ (reference sequence). The CDR3 consists of 15 residues. The chain's CDR3 is CASRPFGGMNTEAFF. DNA of the CDR3: TGTGCCAGCAGGCCCTTCGGCGGTATGAACACTGAAGCTTTCTTT.

The chain combines TRBV3-1 (or the pseudogene TRBV3-2) with TRBJ2-3; either TRBD1 or TRBD2 may supply D (5 bases each). Per the germline V gene, CDR1 is LGHDT and CDR2 is YNNKEL (reference sequence). The V and J ends lost 0 bases and 6 bases respectively, with 13 bases between them. This CDR3 is built from 15 residues. As DNA, the CDR3 is TGTGCCAGCAGCCAAGACCGCTTTGGGGGTGATACGCAGTATTTT. This sequence encodes CASSQDRFGGDTQYF.

The V gene is TRBV19, the J gene TRBJ2-7, with TRBD2 matching 10 bases. This CDR3 region has 14 residues. V lost 8 bases and J lost 1; bases outside the gene matches: 5. Germline V CDR1 and CDR2: LNHDA, SQIVND (reference sequence). This chain's CDR3 is CASGGAGGSYEQYF. The CDR3 coding sequence is TGTGCCAGTGGGGGAGCGGGAGGGTCCTACGAGCAGTACTTC.